Presented here are 21 T cell receptor beta chains from one specimen sequenced in a study of Ad26.COV2.S vaccination and SARS-CoV-2 variants. Treatment reported: about 20 received Ad26.COV2.S at low or high dose, single or two shots; a few received placebo; per-sample allocation not given. Samples analyzed were those drawn on day 63 after the first vaccine or placebo injection. Clones were sequenced by immunoSEQ multiplex PCR, and TCRdb holds only the in-frame ones, with some missing. Of some 240,000 clones listed, roughly 87% are singletons. Here the sequenced sample was peripheral blood, taken in a trial of Ad26.COV2.S vaccine versus placebo. The receptors here all came from a person between 18 and 60 years old who received the Ad26.COV2.S COVID-19 vaccine or a placebo.

This chain links TRBV19 with TRBJ1-1; no firm D call. Between the trimmed V and J ends, which lost 5 bases and 6 bases, there was a span of 10 bases. The CDR3 has 12 amino acids. Germline lookup yields CDR1 LNHDA and CDR2 SQIVND (reference sequence). This CDR3 reads CASSVPGAEAFF. CDR3 nucleotides: TGTGCCAGTAGTGTTCCGGGAGCTGAAGCTTTCTTT.

The chain links TRBV23-1 to TRBJ2-2; the match to TRBD2 covers 14 bases. TRBV23-1 is flagged as an ORF with uncertain function. V lost 5 bases, J lost 7 bases, and 15 bases stayed unmatched. This CDR3 comprises 19 residues. The CDR3 spells CASSSQDNGGLAGVGELFF. For the CDR3, the DNA is TGCGCCAGCAGTTCCCAGGACAATGGGGGACTAGCGGGAGTCGGGGAGCTGTTTTTT.

This chain joins TRBV27 and TRBJ1-4, with TRBD1 matching 7 bases. J was trimmed by 8 bases and V by 5 bases; bases with no gene match: 11. The CDR3 is made up of 15 amino acids. Germline CDR1 reads MNHEY; CDR2 reads SMNVEV (reference sequence). The CDR3 DNA reads TGTGCCAGCAGTCGCACCCCCGGGACAGCCGAAAAACTGTTTTTT. Its protein is CASSRTPGTAEKLFF.

On this clone itself: One junction end disagrees with the germline gene, perhaps due to a read error. The same CDR3 arises from other DNA sequences in this sample as well. The rearrangement links TRBV15 to TRBJ1-4, with D hard to call. The CDR3 is 15 residues long. The germline gives CDR1 LNHNV, CDR2 YYDKDF (reference sequence). The CDR3 region is CATSRVTATNEKLFF. The CDR3 region has the DNA TGCGCCACCAGCAGAGTTACAGCAACTAATGAAAAACTGTTTTTT.

V and J are TRBV9 and TRBJ1-3; D ambiguous. The V gene lost 5 bases and the J gene lost 4 bases, with 13 bases spanning the gap. CDR1 and CDR2 from the germline V gene are SGDLS and YYNGEE. CDR3 size: 14 residues. The CDR3 is CASSDSGSGNTIYF. The CDR3 DNA is TGTGCCAGCAGTGACTCGGGGTCAGGAAACACCATATATTTT.

The V and J genes are TRBV19 and TRBJ2-1; D unclear. The germline V and J ends were trimmed by 4 bases and 3 bases, with 10 bases remaining between them. Germline V CDR1 and CDR2: LNHDA, SQIVND (reference sequence). The CDR3 covers 14 residues. In DNA, the CDR3 is TGTGCCAGTAGTAAGACATCCGTCTACAATGAGCAGTTCTTC. Protein: CASSKTSVYNEQFF.

V usage is TRBV7-2 and J usage is TRBJ2-7, with a weak D call TRBD2 (6 bases). Between the trimmed V and J ends, which lost 4 bases and 3 bases, there was a span of 16 bases. The CDR3 loop spans 15 amino acids. Per the germline V gene, CDR1 is SGHTA and CDR2 is FQGNSA. The CDR3 coding sequence is TGTGCCAGCAGCTCGAGGGGACTCAACCGCTACGAGCAGTACTTC. It is translated as CASSSRGLNRYEQYF.

Judged by abundance, this clone is medium-sized. V and J are TRBV11-2 and TRBJ2-5; no firm D call. CDR1 is SGHAT, CDR2 FQNNGV, per germline. V was shortened by 1 base and J by 0 bases, with 6 bases between the two germline ends. The CDR3 runs to 14 residues. DNA of the CDR3: TGTGCCAGCAGCTTAGGTCCGTACCAAGAGACCCAGTACTTC. Protein sequence: CASSLGPYQETQYF. Filled out from reference TRBV11-2 and TRBJ2-5, the complete variable domain reads EAGVAQSPRYKIIEKRQSVAFWCNPISGHATLYWYQQILGQGPKLLIQFQNNGVVDDSQLPKDRFSAERLKGVDSTLKIQPAKLEDSAVYLCASSLGPYQETQYFGPGTRLLVL.

This chain links TRBV15 with TRBJ2-2; D remains ambiguous. Trimming shortened V by 0 bases and J by 0 bases, and 2 bases separated the two germline ends. The CDR3 length is 14 residues. Germline values: CDR1 LNHNV, CDR2 YYDKDF (reference sequence). Here the CDR3 reads CATSRDTNTGELFF. The CDR3 DNA reads TGTGCCACCAGCAGAGACACGAACACCGGGGAGCTGTTTTTT.

The table lists this clone with a few counts. The chain carries TRBV9 and TRBJ2-7; a possible D gene is TRBD1 (7 bases). The CDR3 length is 15 residues. Trimming stripped 0 bases from V and 3 bases from J, with 13 bases between. CDR1 is SGDLS and CDR2 is YYNGEE in the germline V gene. The CDR3 DNA follows: TGTGCCAGCAGCGTAGAGGAGGGGGCTTTCTACGAGCAGTACTTC. The encoded protein is CASSVEEGAFYEQYF. The full variable domain, completed using reference TRBV9 and TRBJ2-7, is DSGVTQTPKHLITATGQRVTLRCSPRSGDLSVYWYQQSLDQGLQFLIQYYNGEERAKGNILERFSAQQFPDLHSELNLSSLELGDSALYFCASSVEEGAFYEQYFGPGTRLTVT.

V is TRBV5-4 and J is TRBJ2-7, with 11 positions matching TRBD2. The CDR3 sequence is 13 residues long. Losses at the gene ends were 4 bases for V and 6 bases for J; bases not matched to a gene: 3. CDR1 and CDR2 from the germline V gene are SGHNT and YYREEE (reference sequence). The CDR3 region is CASSHSGGGEQYF. CDR3 sequence (DNA): TGTGCCAGCAGCCATAGCGGGGGGGGCGAGCAGTACTTC. Full variable domain (remainder filled in from reference TRBV5-4 and TRBJ2-7): ETGVTQSPTHLIKTRGQQVTLRCSSQSGHNTVSWYQQALGQGPQFIFQYYREEENGRGNFPPRFSGLQFPNYSSELNVNALELDDSALYLCASSHSGGGEQYFGPGTRLTVT.

This chain joins TRBV6-1 and TRBJ2-5; a weak D match, TRBD1 (5 bases). V dropped 1 base and J dropped 1 base, with 13 bases sitting between them. This CDR3 is built from 16 residues. Germline V gene data show CDR1 as MNHNS and CDR2 as SASEGT. Written as DNA, the CDR3 is TGTGCCAGCAGTGAAGGGGGCGAAGCCATCCAAGAGACCCAGTACTTC. It codes for CASSEGGEAIQETQYF.

The table lists this clone with a count of one. The CDR3 here is CASSITSGSNEQFF. The CDR3 region has the DNA TGTGCCAGTAGTATCACTAGCGGGAGTAATGAGCAGTTCTTC. The genes are TRBV19 and TRBJ2-1, with 11 bases identical to TRBD2. Germline V CDR1 and CDR2: LNHDA, SQIVND (reference sequence). Trimming cost V 3 bases and J 7 bases; bases outside gene matches: 2. CDR3 length equals 14 residues.

This clone was counted between two and nine times. J is TRBJ1-1 and V is TRBV4-3; D is unclear. CDR1 and CDR2 (germline): LGHNA, YSLEER. CDR3 length equals 15 residues. Trimming removed 2 bases from V and 4 bases from J, with 14 bases in between. This CDR3 reads CASSQSEDGSTEAFF. CDR3 coding DNA: TGCGCCAGCAGCCAAAGCGAGGACGGGTCCACTGAAGCTTTCTTT.

This clone was picked up one time. Its ends do not fully match the called genes, so a read error is possible. J is TRBJ2-1 and V is TRBV7-7; a weak D match, TRBD1 (5 bases). Germline assignment: CDR1 SSHAT and CDR2 FNYEAQ (reference sequence). CDR3 length: 16 amino acids. The CDR3 DNA reads TGTGCTAGCAGCTTAGGGGCCCTCAGCTCCTACAATGAGCAGTTCTTC. Encoded protein: CASSLGALSSYNEQFF.

The chain carries TRBV4-1 and TRBJ1-2; D is unclear. The CDR3 totals 18 residues. V was shortened by 3 bases and J by 4 bases, with 24 bases between the two germline ends. The germline CDR1 and CDR2 sequences are MGHRA and YSYEKL. CDR3 DNA sequence: TGCGCCAGCAGCCAGCAGAGAGTGGGGTTAACGGATAGCTATGGCTACACCTTC. Translating gives CASSQQRVGLTDSYGYTF.

This clone has just a few counts. The rearrangement links TRBV7-9 to TRBJ1-3; D may be TRBD1 (6 bases). Germline V gene lookup returns CDR1 SEHNR and CDR2 FQNEAQ (reference sequence). Trimming left V 3 bases short and J 0 bases short, with 9 bases between. This CDR3 has 15 residues. The CDR3 spells CASSFRTASGNTIYF. The CDR3 bases are TGTGCCAGCAGCTTTAGGACAGCCTCTGGAAACACCATATATTTT.

The chain has TRBV10-3 and TRBJ2-6; 9 bases are a match to TRBD1. The V segment lost 6 bases and the J segment 0 bases; nucleotides outside the gene matches: 9. This CDR3 comprises 18 residues. Germline V CDR1 and CDR2: ENHRY, SYGVKD. This CDR3 is CAIREDRGVISGANVLTF. DNA for the CDR3: TGTGCCATCAGGGAAGACAGGGGGGTAATCTCTGGGGCCAACGTCCTGACTTTC.

J is TRBJ1-4 and V is TRBV7-6; 8 bases map to TRBD1. CDR3 length: 14 residues. Germline V gene sequence: CDR1 SGHVS, CDR2 FNYEAQ. Trimming at V came to 5 bases and at J to 8 bases, leaving 7 bases not matched to a gene. The CDR3 DNA reads TGTGCCAGCAGCCGTGGACAGGGTTGGGAAAAACTGTTTTTT. Amino acids: CASSRGQGWEKLFF.

The chain couples TRBV7-2 to TRBJ2-5, with 7 bases aligning to TRBD2. Germline assignment: CDR1 SGHTA and CDR2 FQGNSA. Losses at the gene ends were 5 bases for V and 3 bases for J; bases not matched to a gene: 6. The CDR3 runs 14 residues. CDR3 amino acids: CASSAGGRKETQYF. CDR3 coding DNA: TGTGCCAGCAGCGCCGGGGGGAGGAAAGAGACCCAGTACTTC.

The chain joins TRBV7-2 to TRBJ2-2; D is unclear. The CDR3 is 13 residues long. Germline CDR1 reads SGHTA; CDR2 reads FQGNSA. V dropped 5 bases and J dropped 7 bases, with 11 bases sitting between them. CDR3 amino acids: CASSGWVNGELFF. CDR3 nucleotide sequence: TGTGCCAGCAGCGGTTGGGTGAACGGGGAGCTGTTTTTT.